This T cell receptor beta chain was identified during a study of CD8 T cells in ankylosing spondylitis. By quantitative 5'-RACE with molecular barcodes, the TCR beta libraries were made. One entry per CDR3 protein, called by TCRdb with MiXCR from the 5' RACE reads. The repertoire holds about 800,000 distinct CDR3 sequences, with over 9.5% as singletons. General observations from the study: Past studies reported some motif variants in reactive arthritis synovial fluid and blood. Clones linked to disease, bearing a CD8+ phenotype, were relatively rare in peripheral blood. It was reported that disease-linked clones were significantly enriched in matched ankylosing spondylitis synovial fluid. Typical of ankylosing spondylitis blood, it appeared, was a TCR beta motif of fewer than ten highly homologous variants.

The CDR3 consists of 15 residues. Germline values: CDR1 KGHSH, CDR2 LQKENI. V shed 5 bases and J shed 4 bases, with 18 bases lying between them. This clonotype has just a few counts. What it binds is unknown. This sequence originates from a male donor with ankylosing spondylitis. The rearrangement uses TRBV18 and TRBJ2-7; D is unclear. Sequencing was performed on blood, either unsorted or a sorted T cell fraction (not recorded which). The CDR3: CASSSQRTMGYEQYF. CDR3 bases: TGTGCCAGCTCATCCCAAAGGACGATGGGGTACGAGCAGTACTTC. Variable domain in full (rest from reference TRBV18 and TRBJ2-7): NAGVMQNPRHLVRRRGQEARLRCSPMKGHSHVYWYRQLPEEGLKFMVYLQKENIIDESGMPKERFSAEFPKEGPSILRIQQVVRGDSAAYFCASSSQRTMGYEQYFGPGTRLTVT.